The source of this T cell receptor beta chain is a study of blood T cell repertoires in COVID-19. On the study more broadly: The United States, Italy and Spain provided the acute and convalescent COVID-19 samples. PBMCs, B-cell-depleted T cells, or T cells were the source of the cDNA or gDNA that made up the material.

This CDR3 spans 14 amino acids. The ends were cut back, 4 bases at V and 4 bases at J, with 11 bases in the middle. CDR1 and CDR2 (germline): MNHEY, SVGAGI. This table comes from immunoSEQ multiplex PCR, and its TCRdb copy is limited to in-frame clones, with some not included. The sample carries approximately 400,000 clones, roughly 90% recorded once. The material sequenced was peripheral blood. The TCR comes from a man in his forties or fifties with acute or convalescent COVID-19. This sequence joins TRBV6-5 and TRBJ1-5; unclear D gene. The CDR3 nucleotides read TGTGCCAGCAGTTTTGGACGGGAAAATCAGCCCCAGCATTTT. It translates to CASSFGRENQPQHF.